The next 8 T cell receptor beta chains were all read from a single sample in a study of blood T cell repertoires in COVID-19. The assay was immunoSEQ multiplex PCR, and TCRdb's table has in-frame clones only and misses some. Seen here are under 250,000 clones, 92% observed once, and the top ten hold around 1.2%. The sample comprised peripheral blood. The source of these receptors is a man aged 25 to 40 with acute or convalescent COVID-19.

V gene TRBV5-1 combines with J gene TRBJ2-5; 9 bases match TRBD2. Germline V CDR1 and CDR2: SGHRS, YFSETQ. The J segment lost 4 bases and the V segment lost 0 bases, leaving 10 bases of the junction unmatched. The CDR3 spans 17 residues. The DNA of the CDR3 is TGCGCCAGCAGCTTGGGTTCGACGCTAGCGGGATCAGAGACCCAGTACTTC. Amino acid sequence: CASSLGSTLAGSETQYF. The complete variable domain, with remaining parts taken from reference TRBV5-1 and TRBJ2-5, reads KAGVTQTPRYLIKTRGQQVTLSCSPISGHRSVSWYQQTPGQGLQFLFEYFSETQRNKGNFPGRFSGRQFSNSRSEMNVSTLELGDSALYLCASSLGSTLAGSETQYFGPGTRLLVL.

The gene calls are TRBV28 and TRBJ2-3; a weak D match, TRBD1 (5 bases). Deletions cut 11 bases from V and 2 bases from J, with 14 bases between. This CDR3 is built from 13 residues. Germline loops: CDR1 MDHEN, CDR2 SYDVKM. Here the CDR3 DNA reads TGTGCCGCCAGCAAGGGGTTCACAGATACGCAGTATTTT. It yields the protein CAASKGFTDTQYF.

This clone appeared once. The J gene is TRBJ1-4, the V gene TRBV2; 7 nucleotides match TRBD1. The J segment lost 10 bases and the V segment lost 10 bases, leaving 12 bases of the junction unmatched. This CDR3 spans 13 amino acids. CDR1 and CDR2 (germline): SNHLY, FYNNEI. As DNA, the CDR3 is TGTGCCATACGGGACAGTCTGATCGGAAAACTGTTTTTT. Amino acid sequence: CAIRDSLIGKLFF.

The V and J genes are TRBV28 and TRBJ1-3, with D perhaps matching TRBD1 (6 bases). The CDR3 consists of 16 residues. Germline V gene data show CDR1 as MDHEN and CDR2 as SYDVKM. Trimming left V 1 base short and J 2 bases short, with 12 bases between. CDR3 protein: CASSLLRGGPGNTIYF. The CDR3 bases are TGTGCCAGCAGTTTATTGAGGGGGGGACCTGGAAACACCATATATTTT. Looking up the rest from reference TRBV28 and TRBJ1-3 gives the full variable domain: DVKVTQSSRYLVKRTGEKVFLECVQDMDHENMFWYRQDPGLGLRLIYFSYDVKMKEKGDIPEGYSVSREKKERFSLILESASTNQTSMYLCASSLLRGGPGNTIYFGEGSWLTVV.

The chain uses TRBV4-2 and TRBJ2-1, with TRBD2 identical over 8 bases. The germline gives CDR1 LGHNA, CDR2 YNFKEQ. The CDR3 spans 17 residues. After removal of 0 bases from V and 5 bases from J, the junction contained 9 bases not matched to a gene. The CDR3 bases are TGTGCCAGCAGCCAAGATAATCGGCTAGCGGGCCACAATGAGCAGTTCTTC. This encodes CASSQDNRLAGHNEQFF.

The chain recombines TRBV27 with TRBJ1-2, with a possible D match to TRBD1 (6 bases). V shed 2 bases and J shed 2 bases, with 9 bases lying between them. Germline loops: CDR1 MNHEY, CDR2 SMNVEV (reference sequence). The CDR3 runs 14 residues. In DNA form, the CDR3 reads TGTGCCAGCAGTTTACGCGGACAGAACTATGGCTACACCTTC. Protein sequence: CASSLRGQNYGYTF.

This rearrangement joins TRBV30 to TRBJ1-5; 7 bases align to TRBD1. From germline, CDR1 is GTSNPN and CDR2 SVGIG (reference sequence). V was clipped by 5 bases and J by 0 bases; unmatched bases: 1. The CDR3 totals 13 residues. CDR3 in DNA: TGTGCCTGGGGGACAGATAGCAATCAGCCCCAGCATTTT. Residues: CAWGTDSNQPQHF.

The CDR3 sequence is CASSLRVPRESGNTIYF. DNA of the CDR3: TGTGCCAGCAGCTTAAGGGTCCCCAGGGAATCTGGAAACACCATATATTTT. The chain joins TRBV11-2 to TRBJ1-3; perhaps TRBD1 as D (5 bases). The germline CDR1 and CDR2 sequences are SGHAT and FQNNGV. Between the trimmed V and J ends, which lost 2 bases and 1 base, there was a span of 15 bases. The CDR3 extends over 17 amino acids. The variable domain in full, completed from reference TRBV11-2 and TRBJ1-3, reads EAGVAQSPRYKIIEKRQSVAFWCNPISGHATLYWYQQILGQGPKLLIQFQNNGVVDDSQLPKDRFSAERLKGVDSTLKIQPAKLEDSAVYLCASSLRVPRESGNTIYFGEGSWLTVV.